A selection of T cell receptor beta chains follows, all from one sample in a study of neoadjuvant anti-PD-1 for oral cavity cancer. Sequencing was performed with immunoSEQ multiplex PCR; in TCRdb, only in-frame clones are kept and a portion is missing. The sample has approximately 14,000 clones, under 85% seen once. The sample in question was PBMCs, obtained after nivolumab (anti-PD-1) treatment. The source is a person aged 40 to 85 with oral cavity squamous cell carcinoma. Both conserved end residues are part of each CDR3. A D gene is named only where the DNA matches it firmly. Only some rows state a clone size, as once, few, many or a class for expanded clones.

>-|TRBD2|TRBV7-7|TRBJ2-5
TGTGCTAGCAGCTTAGCGGGAAATCAAGAGACCCAGTACTTC
CASSLAGNQETQYF
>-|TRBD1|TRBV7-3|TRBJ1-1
TGTGCCAGCAGCTCGGGGGACAGCAAGATGAACACTGAAGCTTTCTTT
CASSSGDSKMNTEAFF
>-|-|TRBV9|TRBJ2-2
TGTGCCAGCAGCGGGACAGTGTTGAACACCGGGGAGCTGTTTTTT
CASSGTVLNTGELFF
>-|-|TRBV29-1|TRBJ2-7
TGCAGCGTTGAAGAAGCTAGTCGGGGCGAGCAGTACTTC
CSVEEASRGEQYF
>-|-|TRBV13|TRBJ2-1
TGTGCCAGCAGCCGGAACGAGGATGAGCAGTTCTTC
CASSRNEDEQFF
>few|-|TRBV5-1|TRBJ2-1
TGCGCCAGCAGCTTCAGGGTTGGTGAGCAGTTCTTC
CASSFRVGEQFF
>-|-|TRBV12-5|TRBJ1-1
TGTGCTAGTGCCCTGGTTGGCAGGAACACTGAAGCTTTCTTT
CASALVGRNTEAFF
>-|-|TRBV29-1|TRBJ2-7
TGCAGCGTGGGGGACCCATTTACCTACGAGCAGTACTTC
CSVGDPFTYEQYF
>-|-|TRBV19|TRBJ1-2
TGTGCCAGTAGTATCATGGGCTCCTATGGCTACACCTTC
CASSIMGSYGYTF
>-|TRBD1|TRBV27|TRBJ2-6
TGTGCCAGCAGAAGCTCGGGACAGTTTCTCTCTGGGGCCAACGTCCTGACTTTC
CASRSSGQFLSGANVLTF
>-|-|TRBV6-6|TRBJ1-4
TGTGCCAGCAGGGCGCCGGGACAAAGTAATGAAAAACTGTTTTTT
CASRAPGQSNEKLFF
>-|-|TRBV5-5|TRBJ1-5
TGTGCCAGCAGCTTGATTCAGGGAGGGAATCAGCCCCAGCATTTT
CASSLIQGGNQPQHF
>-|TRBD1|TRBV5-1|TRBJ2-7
TGCGCCAGCAGCTTGGGGGGACAGGGGATCTACGAGCAGTACTTC
CASSLGGQGIYEQYF
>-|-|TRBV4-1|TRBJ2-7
TGCGCCAGCAGCCAAGAAGGCTCCGGAAAGCAGTACTTC
CASSQEGSGKQYF
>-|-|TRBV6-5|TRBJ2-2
TGTGCCAGCAGTTTCCTAGGAACCGGGGAGCTGTTTTTT
CASSFLGTGELFF
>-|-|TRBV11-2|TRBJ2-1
TGTGCCAGCAGCCCTACCATAAGCTCCTACAATGAGCAGTTCTTC
CASSPTISSYNEQFF
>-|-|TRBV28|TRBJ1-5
TGTGCCAGCAGTTTAGGCCAGGGTATGGGCCAGCCCCAGCATTTT
CASSLGQGMGQPQHF
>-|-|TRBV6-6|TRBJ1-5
TGTGCCAGCTTTCCATCCGGGGAAAGCAATCAGCCCCAGCATTTT
CASFPSGESNQPQHF
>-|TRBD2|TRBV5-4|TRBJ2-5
TGTGCCAGCAGCCTGAGCGGGGGAGGGGGGACCCAGTACTTC
CASSLSGGGGTQYF
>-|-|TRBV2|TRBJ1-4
TGTGCCAGCAGTGAACAGGGGTCGGCTAATGAAAAACTGTTTTTT
CASSEQGSANEKLFF
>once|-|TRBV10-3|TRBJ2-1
TGTGCCATCAATTCTGGGTCCGAGCAGTTCTTC
CAINSGSEQFF
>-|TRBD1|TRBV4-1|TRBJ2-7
TGCGCCAGCAGCCACTCCGGGACAGGGTTCTACGAGCAGTACTTC
CASSHSGTGFYEQYF
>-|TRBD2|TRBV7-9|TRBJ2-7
TGTGCCAGCAGCTTAGCGGGACTAGTAGCCTACGAGCAGTACTTC
CASSLAGLVAYEQYF
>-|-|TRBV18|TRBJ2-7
TGTGCCAGCTCAGGATCCTACGAGCAGTACTTC
CASSGSYEQYF
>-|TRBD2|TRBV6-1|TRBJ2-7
TGTGCCAGCAGTGAAGAACTAGCGGGCCACTACGAGCAGTACTTC
CASSEELAGHYEQYF
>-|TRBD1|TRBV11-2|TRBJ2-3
TGTGCCAGCAGCAACGGACAGGCCCCAGATACGCAGTATTTT
CASSNGQAPDTQYF
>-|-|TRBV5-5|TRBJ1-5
TGTGCCAGCAGGGGGGAGTTTACTCAGCCCCAGCATTTT
CASRGEFTQPQHF
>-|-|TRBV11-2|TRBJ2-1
TGTGCCAGCAGCTACCGGGTGACGGGATACAATGAGCAGTTCTTC
CASSYRVTGYNEQFF
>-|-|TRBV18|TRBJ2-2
TGTGCCAGCTCGAAACAGCCCCCGGGCACCGGGGAGCTGTTTTTT
CASSKQPPGTGELFF
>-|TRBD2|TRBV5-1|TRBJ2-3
TGCGCCAGCAGCCCTCGGGGGGAGGATGAAGATACGCAGTATTTT
CASSPRGEDEDTQYF
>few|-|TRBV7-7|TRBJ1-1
TGTGCTAGCAGCTTAGGGCAGAACACTGAAGCTTTCTTT
CASSLGQNTEAFF
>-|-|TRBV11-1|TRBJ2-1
TGTGCCAGCAGCTTTAGGCGGGATCCCTACAATGAGCAGTTCTTC
CASSFRRDPYNEQFF
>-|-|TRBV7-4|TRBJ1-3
TGTGCCAGCAGCCCCCTCCGCAACAGCCACTCTGGAAACACCATATATTTT
CASSPLRNSHSGNTIYF
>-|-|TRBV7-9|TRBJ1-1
TGTGCCAGCAGCCAGGACCCTGGGGGAACTGAAGCTTTCTTT
CASSQDPGGTEAFF
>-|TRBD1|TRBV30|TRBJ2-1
TGTGCCTGGACCGGACAGGTTTACAATGAGCAGTTCTTC
CAWTGQVYNEQFF
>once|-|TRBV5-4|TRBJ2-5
TGTGCCAGCAGCTTGCGAGCGGGTGAGACCCAGTACTTC
CASSLRAGETQYF
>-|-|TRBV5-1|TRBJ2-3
TGCGCCAGCAGCTTGGTCCCGACAGGCACAGATACGCAGTATTTT
CASSLVPTGTDTQYF